The source of this T cell receptor (beta chain) is a study of blood T cell repertoires in COVID-19. Profiling relied on immunoSEQ multiplex PCR, and the TCRdb table lists in-frame clones only, not all of them. The repertoire holds fewer than 200,000 clones, with around nine tenths as singletons. This clone was counted a single time. Germline V gene sequence: CDR1 LNHDA, CDR2 SQIVND (reference sequence). The CDR3 is 19 residues long. V was pared by 7 bases and J by 4 bases, with 20 bases of the junction left unmatched. The sample taken for sequencing was peripheral blood. The chain combines TRBV19 with TRBJ1-5; TRBD1 matches 9 bases. The receptor's source is a woman in her 70s with COVID-19, enrolled during active disease. CDR3 nucleotides: TGTGCCAGTACCCTAACCCCGGGACAGGGTGGGTTCTTGAATCAGCCCCAGCATTTT. It yields the protein CASTLTPGQGGFLNQPQHF. Together with reference TRBV19 and TRBJ1-5, the CDR3 gives the full variable domain: DGGITQSPKYLFRKEGQNVTLSCEQNLNHDAMYWYRQDPGQGLRLIYYSQIVNDFQKGDIAEGYSVSREKKESFPLTVTSAQKNPTAFYLCASTLTPGQGGFLNQPQHFGDGTRLSIL.